One T cell receptor beta chain is described in this entry. This sample was included in a study of blood T cell repertoires in COVID-19. The CDR3 runs to 14 residues. The V and J ends lost 5 bases and 6 bases respectively, with 14 bases between them. The germline V gene has CDR1 SGHTA and CDR2 FQGNSA. Authors' analysis steps: For nucleated cells, counts were estimated from reference gene primer amplification. The data were produced by immunoSEQ multiplex PCR, yet TCRdb's version contains in-frame clones alone and is incomplete. V and J calls and clone size are copied from that table; D and trimming were computed from the DNA. In the table there are 200,000 to 250,000 clones, 86% of which are singletons.

The chain couples TRBV7-2 to TRBJ1-3; TRBD1 might be the D (5 bases). The sample consisted of peripheral blood. The sequence came from a man older than 75 with acute or convalescent COVID-19. The chain's CDR3 is CASSQTVETNTIYF. CDR3 in DNA: TGTGCCAGCAGCCAGACAGTGGAAACAAACACCATATATTTT.